The 22 T cell receptor beta chains presented below share a single source sample, sequenced in a study of cytomegalovirus exposure and HLA in healthy donors. In the PCR, 60 Vbeta and 13 Jbeta primers were used. Profiled with immunoSEQ multiplex PCR; TCRdb holds only in-frame clones, not every one. The data contain about 210,000 clones, about four fifths of them singletons. Sequencing input: PBMCs. Every receptor here comes from a man aged 35-49 years in good health and CMV-seropositive.

This rearrangement joins TRBV5-1 to TRBJ1-2; weak D call: TRBD1 (5 bases). The CDR3 consists of 13 residues. Trimming removed 7 bases from V and 6 bases from J, with 16 bases in between. Germline-derived CDR1 and CDR2 are SGHRS and YFSETQ. The CDR3 sequence: CASELWGGDGYTF. CDR3 in DNA: TGCGCCAGCGAATTATGGGGGGGAGATGGCTACACCTTC.

The chain employs TRBV29-1 and TRBJ2-3; perhaps TRBD2 as D (5 bases). The CDR3 runs to 15 residues. From germline, CDR1 is SQVTM and CDR2 ANQGSEA. Trimming took off 6 bases at V and 0 bases at J, with 16 bases between the two ends. The CDR3 nucleotides read TGCAGCGTCGCCGGGATTCACGCTAGCACAGATACGCAGTATTTT. It specifies CSVAGIHASTDTQYF.

The chain links TRBV4-2 to TRBJ1-2; D remains unclear. Trimming removed 0 bases at V and 8 bases at J, with 10 bases between. Per germline, CDR1 LGHNA and CDR2 YNFKEQ. The CDR3 has 13 amino acids. CDR3 amino acids: CASSQERDGGYTF. CDR3 DNA: TGTGCCAGCAGCCAAGAGAGGGATGGCGGCTACACCTTC.

The chain is built from TRBV5-6 and TRBJ2-6; D is possibly TRBD1 (5 bases). The CDR3 is 16 residues long. Trimming took 2 bases from V and 4 from J, leaving 13 bases between them. The germline V gene has CDR1 SGHDT and CDR2 YYEEEE. DNA of the CDR3: TGTGCCAGCAGCTTTAGGGGTACTTACGGGGCCAACGTCCTGACTTTC. Translating gives CASSFRGTYGANVLTF.

V and J are TRBV10-1 and TRBJ2-5, with D maybe TRBD1 (5 bases). V was pared by 4 bases and J by 4 bases, with 16 bases between. The CDR3 consists of 15 residues. In germline, CDR1 is WNHNN, CDR2 SYGVQD (reference sequence). DNA of the CDR3: TGCGCCAGCAGTGCAAGCGCCACAAGGGGAGAGACCCAGTACTTC. It yields the protein CASSASATRGETQYF.

Only a few counts were recorded for this clone. The chain carries TRBV21-1 and TRBJ1-5; the D call TRBD1 from the table was never checked on the DNA. TRBV21-1 is recorded as a pseudogene. This CDR3 contains 13 residues. As DNA, the CDR3 is TGTGCCAGACAGGGGTTTGGCAATCAGCCCCAGCATTTT. It codes for CARQGFGNQPQHF.

This clone was recorded once. The chain has TRBV19 and TRBJ2-2, with a possible D match to TRBD2 (5 bases). The CDR3 runs 19 residues. V lost 0 bases and J 5 bases, leaving 22 bases between the germline ends. Looked up from germline, CDR1 is LNHDA and CDR2 is SQIVND (reference sequence). The CDR3 loop is CASSIDIPAVGVLTGELFF. The DNA for the CDR3 is TGTGCCAGTAGTATAGATATCCCCGCGGTCGGGGTTCTAACCGGGGAGCTGTTTTTT.

This clone was detected only a few times. The chain carries TRBV5-4 and TRBJ2-1; TRBD2 is a possible D gene (7 bases). Germline V CDR1 and CDR2: SGHNT, YYREEE (reference sequence). The CDR3 runs to 17 residues. The V gene lost 4 bases and the J gene lost 2 bases, with 19 bases spanning the gap. CDR3 sequence: CASSPLTSRGPYNEQFF. The CDR3 nucleotides are TGTGCCAGCAGCCCCCTGACTAGCCGGGGGCCCTACAATGAGCAGTTCTTC.

The chain recombines TRBV30 with TRBJ2-2; TRBD2 aligns across 13 bases. The germline gives CDR1 GTSNPN, CDR2 SVGIG (reference sequence). The V segment lost 1 base and the J segment 3 bases; nucleotides outside the gene matches: 11. This CDR3 comprises 19 residues. CDR3: CAWSASRTSGRGDTGELFF. The CDR3 bases are TGTGCCTGGAGTGCGTCACGGACTAGCGGGAGAGGGGACACCGGGGAGCTGTTTTTT.

The chain combines TRBV19 with TRBJ1-4; tentative D call: TRBD1 (5 bases). CDR3 length equals 13 residues. V was pared by 7 bases and J by 6 bases, with 12 bases between. The V gene's germline CDR1 is LNHDA and CDR2 SQIVND (reference sequence). CDR3 loop: CASTGGYDEKLFF. CDR3 coding DNA: TGTGCCAGTACGGGGGGATACGATGAAAAACTGTTTTTT.

In the case of this clone: The junction departs from germline at one end; a sequencing error may be responsible. The chain couples TRBV6-1 to TRBJ1-3; 7 bases agree with TRBD1. The germline CDR1 and CDR2 sequences are MNHNS and SASEGT. The CDR3 has 16 residues. CDR3 coding DNA: TGTGCCAGCAGCGAAGGGACAGTCTTGGGAGGAAACACCATATATTTT. Its protein product is CASSEGTVLGGNTIYF.

The V and J genes are TRBV7-9 and TRBJ1-2; 7 positions agree with TRBD1. CDR1 is SEHNR and CDR2 is FQNEAQ in the germline V gene (reference sequence). The CDR3 sequence is 14 residues long. V lost 0 bases, J lost 4 bases, and 2 bases stayed unmatched. CDR3 sequence reads: CASSLATGSYGYTF. The CDR3 bases are TGTGCCAGCAGCTTAGCGACAGGGTCCTATGGCTACACCTTC. The full variable domain, in which reference TRBV7-9 and TRBJ1-2 provide the parts outside the CDR3, is DTGVSQNPRHKITKRGQNVTFRCDPISEHNRLYWYRQTLGQGPEFLTYFQNEAQLEKSRLLSDRFSAERPKGSFSTLEIQRTEQGDSAMYLCASSLATGSYGYTFGSGTRLTVV.

A single count supports this clone. The CDR3 DNA reads TGTGCCAGCAGCCCTAGGACAGGAAAGATGAACACTGAAGCTTTCTTT. This translates into CASSPRTGKMNTEAFF. The genes are TRBV7-9 and TRBJ1-1; TRBD1 agrees at 7 bases. Germline assignment: CDR1 SEHNR and CDR2 FQNEAQ (reference sequence). The CDR3 has 16 amino acids. V lost 5 bases, J lost 0 bases, and 9 bases stayed unmatched.

The count of this clone is one. V usage is TRBV6-6 and J usage is TRBJ2-3; possibly TRBD2 for D (6 bases). Germline V lookup: CDR1 MNHNY, CDR2 SVGAGI (reference sequence). The length of the CDR3 is 16 residues. The V end lost 6 bases, the J end lost 4 bases, and 20 bases lay between the germline ends. The CDR3 loop is CASRTTSPQSADTQYF. CDR3 sequence (DNA): TGTGCCAGCAGAACCACTAGCCCCCAATCCGCAGATACGCAGTATTTT.

This chain connects TRBV7-9 to TRBJ2-7, with D perhaps TRBD2 (5 bases). CDR3 size: 17 residues. The germline CDR1 and CDR2 sequences are SEHNR and FQNEAQ (reference sequence). The V gene lost 4 bases and the J gene lost 0 bases, with 19 bases spanning the gap. This CDR3 reads CASSSPSRAEHSYEQYV. The CDR3 DNA is TGTGCCAGCAGCTCCCCCTCTCGAGCGGAGCACTCCTACGAGCAGTACGTC.

This clone was observed a few times. The sample holds other DNA sequences that translate to the same CDR3. J is TRBJ2-7 and V is TRBV5-1; TRBD1 matches at 9 bases. Germline V gives CDR1 SGHRS, CDR2 YFSETQ. The CDR3 is 14 amino acids. After removal of 0 bases from V and 2 bases from J, the junction contained 0 bases not matched to a gene. For the CDR3, the DNA is TGCGCCAGCAGCTTGGGACAGGGGGCCTACGAGCAGTACTTC. Translated: CASSLGQGAYEQYF. The complete variable domain, with remaining parts taken from reference TRBV5-1 and TRBJ2-7, reads KAGVTQTPRYLIKTRGQQVTLSCSPISGHRSVSWYQQTPGQGLQFLFEYFSETQRNKGNFPGRFSGRQFSNSRSEMNVSTLELGDSALYLCASSLGQGAYEQYFGPGTRLTVT.

The chain links TRBV15 to TRBJ1-5; D perhaps matches TRBD1 (6 bases). The CDR3 contains 15 residues. The V end was cut by 7 bases, the J end by 7 bases, with 20 bases between. Germline loops: CDR1 LNHNV, CDR2 YYDKDF (reference sequence). CDR3 loop: CATNSRTGTGQPQHF. CDR3 coding DNA: TGTGCCACCAACTCCCGAACGGGTACAGGGCAGCCCCAGCATTTT.

The chain has TRBV4-1 and TRBJ2-5, with 12 bases fitting TRBD2. CDR3 length equals 17 residues. With 4 bases clipped from V and 5 bases from J, the junction kept 11 bases outside the gene matches. Germline V gene data show CDR1 as MGHRA and CDR2 as YSYEKL. The CDR3 is CASSPVWSLAGGETQYF. In DNA, the CDR3 is TGCGCCAGCAGCCCTGTCTGGAGTCTAGCGGGGGGGGAGACCCAGTACTTC.

Turning to this clone: Other DNA sequences in the same sample also yield this CDR3. The chain couples TRBV9 to TRBJ2-2; 10 bases line up with TRBD2. The CDR3 has 15 residues. The germline V gene has CDR1 SGDLS and CDR2 YYNGEE. With 0 bases clipped from V and 6 bases from J, the junction kept 2 bases outside the gene matches. As DNA, the CDR3 is TGTGCCAGCAGCGTAGGTCTAGCGGGAGCCGGGGAGCTGTTTTTT. Its translation is CASSVGLAGAGELFF.

The chain recombines TRBV30 with TRBJ2-7; D might be TRBD1 (6 bases). Germline assignment: CDR1 GTSNPN and CDR2 SVGIG (reference sequence). The V and J ends lost 2 bases and 5 bases respectively, with 13 bases between them. The CDR3 is 13 amino acids. DNA of the CDR3: TGTGCCTGGAGTCTTACAGGGTACAACGAGCAGTACTTC. Residues: CAWSLTGYNEQYF. The full variable domain, its missing parts supplied by reference TRBV30 and TRBJ2-7, is SQTIHQWPATLVQPVGSPLSLECTVEGTSNPNLYWYRQAAGRGLQLLFYSVGIGQISSEVPQNLSASRPQDRQFILSSKKLLLSDSGFYLCAWSLTGYNEQYFGPGTRLTVT.

The V call is TRBV11-2, the J call TRBJ1-2; D is uncertain. The germline gives CDR1 SGHAT, CDR2 FQNNGV. The CDR3 extends over 16 amino acids. The germline V and J ends were trimmed by 2 bases and 0 bases, with 13 bases remaining between them. The CDR3 DNA reads as TGTGCCAGCAGCTTATGGGTGGGCCAGTCTAACTATGGCTACACCTTC. Residues: CASSLWVGQSNYGYTF.

The chain employs TRBV7-8 and TRBJ2-7; 11 bases agree with TRBD2. The CDR3 consists of 15 residues. Germline V gene lookup returns CDR1 SGHVS and CDR2 FQNEAQ. The CDR3 sequence: CASSVAGGPAYEQYV. CDR3 coding DNA: TGTGCCAGCAGCGTAGCGGGAGGGCCTGCCTACGAGCAGTACGTC.